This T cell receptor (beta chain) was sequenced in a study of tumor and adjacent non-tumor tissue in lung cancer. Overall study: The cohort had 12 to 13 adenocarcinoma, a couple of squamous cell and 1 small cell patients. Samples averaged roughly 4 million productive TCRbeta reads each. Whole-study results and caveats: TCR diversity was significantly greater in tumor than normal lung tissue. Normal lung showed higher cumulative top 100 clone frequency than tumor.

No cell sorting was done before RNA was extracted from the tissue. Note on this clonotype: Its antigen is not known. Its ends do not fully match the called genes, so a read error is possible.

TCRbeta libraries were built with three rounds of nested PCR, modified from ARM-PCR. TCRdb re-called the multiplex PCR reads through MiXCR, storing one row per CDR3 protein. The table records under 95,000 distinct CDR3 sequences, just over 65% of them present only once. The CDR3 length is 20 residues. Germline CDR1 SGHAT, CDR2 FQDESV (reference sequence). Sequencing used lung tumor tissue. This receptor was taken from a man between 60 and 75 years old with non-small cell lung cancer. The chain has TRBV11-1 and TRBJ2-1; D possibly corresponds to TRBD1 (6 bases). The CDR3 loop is CANSLALSFGGAGSYNEQLF. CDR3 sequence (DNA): TGTGCCAACAGCTTAGCGCTAAGTTTTGGGGGCGCGGGCTCCTACAATGAGCAACTCTTC.